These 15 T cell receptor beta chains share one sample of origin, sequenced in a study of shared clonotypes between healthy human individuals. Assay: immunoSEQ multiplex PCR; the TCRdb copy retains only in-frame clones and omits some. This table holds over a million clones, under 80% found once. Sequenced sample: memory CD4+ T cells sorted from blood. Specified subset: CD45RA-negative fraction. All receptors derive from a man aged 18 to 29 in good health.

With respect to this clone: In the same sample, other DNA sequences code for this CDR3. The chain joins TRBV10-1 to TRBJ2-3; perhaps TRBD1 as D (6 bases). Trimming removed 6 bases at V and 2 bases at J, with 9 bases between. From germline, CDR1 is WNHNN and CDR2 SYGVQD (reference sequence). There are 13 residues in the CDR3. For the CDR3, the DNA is TGCGCCAGCAGCTCAGGGGACACAGATACGCAGTATTTT. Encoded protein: CASSSGDTDTQYF.

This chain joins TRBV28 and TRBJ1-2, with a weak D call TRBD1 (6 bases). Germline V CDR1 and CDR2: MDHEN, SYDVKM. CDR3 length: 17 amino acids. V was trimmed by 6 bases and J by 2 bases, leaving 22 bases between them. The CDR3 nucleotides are TGTGCCAGCAGCGATAATAGGGGAGGGGGTACAAACTATGGCTACACCTTC. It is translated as CASSDNRGGGTNYGYTF.

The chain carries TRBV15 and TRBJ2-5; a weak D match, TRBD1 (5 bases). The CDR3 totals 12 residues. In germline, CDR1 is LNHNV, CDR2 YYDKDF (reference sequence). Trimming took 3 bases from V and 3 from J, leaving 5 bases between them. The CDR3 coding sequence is TGTGCCACCAGCAGCAGGGAAGAGACCCAGTACTTC. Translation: CATSSREETQYF.

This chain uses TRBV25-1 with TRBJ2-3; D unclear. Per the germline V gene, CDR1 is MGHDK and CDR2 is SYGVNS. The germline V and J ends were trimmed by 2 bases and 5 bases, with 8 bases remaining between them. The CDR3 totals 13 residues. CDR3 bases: TGTGCCAGCAGTGAACAAAGTGTAGATACGCAGTATTTT. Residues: CASSEQSVDTQYF.

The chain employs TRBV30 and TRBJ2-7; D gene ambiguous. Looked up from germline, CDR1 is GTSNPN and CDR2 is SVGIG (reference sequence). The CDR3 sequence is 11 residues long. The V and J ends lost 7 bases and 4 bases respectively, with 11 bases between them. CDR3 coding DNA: TGTGCCTTTACCCTGCGTTACGAGCAGTACTTC. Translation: CAFTLRYEQYF.

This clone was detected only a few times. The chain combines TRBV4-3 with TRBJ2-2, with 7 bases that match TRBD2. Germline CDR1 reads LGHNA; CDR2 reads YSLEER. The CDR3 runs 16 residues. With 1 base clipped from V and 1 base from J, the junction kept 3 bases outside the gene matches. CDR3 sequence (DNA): TGCGCCAGCAGCCAAGGGGCGGGAGTGAACACCGGGGAGCTGTTTTTT. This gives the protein CASSQGAGVNTGELFF.

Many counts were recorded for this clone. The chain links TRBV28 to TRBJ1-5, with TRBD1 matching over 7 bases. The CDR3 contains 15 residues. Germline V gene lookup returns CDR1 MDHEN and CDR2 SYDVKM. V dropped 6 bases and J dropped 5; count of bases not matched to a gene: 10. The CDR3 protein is CASRPTGWDDQPQHF. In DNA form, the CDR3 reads TGTGCCAGCAGACCGACAGGGTGGGACGATCAGCCCCAGCATTTT.

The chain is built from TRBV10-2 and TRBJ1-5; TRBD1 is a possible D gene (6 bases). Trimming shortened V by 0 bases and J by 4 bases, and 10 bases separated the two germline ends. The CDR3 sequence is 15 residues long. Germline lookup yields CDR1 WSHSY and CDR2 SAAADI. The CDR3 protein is CASSESRTDNQPQHF. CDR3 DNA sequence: TGCGCCAGCAGTGAGTCTCGGACAGATAATCAGCCCCAGCATTTT.

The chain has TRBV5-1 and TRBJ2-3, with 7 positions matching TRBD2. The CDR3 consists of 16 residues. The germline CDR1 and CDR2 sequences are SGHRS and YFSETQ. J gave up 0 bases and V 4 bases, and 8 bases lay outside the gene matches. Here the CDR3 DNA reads TGCGCCAGCAGCCCGTCGTATAGCGGGAGCACAGATACGCAGTATTTT. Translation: CASSPSYSGSTDTQYF.

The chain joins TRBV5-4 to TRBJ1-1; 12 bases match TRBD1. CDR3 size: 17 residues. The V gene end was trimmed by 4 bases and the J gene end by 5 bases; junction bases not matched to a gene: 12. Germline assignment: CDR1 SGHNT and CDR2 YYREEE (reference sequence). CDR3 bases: TGTGCCAGCAGCCCCGGGACAGGGGGCGTCGCGAGAACTGAAGCTTTCTTT. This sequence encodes CASSPGTGGVARTEAFF. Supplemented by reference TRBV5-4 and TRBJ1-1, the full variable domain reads ETGVTQSPTHLIKTRGQQVTLRCSSQSGHNTVSWYQQALGQGPQFIFQYYREEENGRGNFPPRFSGLQFPNYSSELNVNALELDDSALYLCASSPGTGGVARTEAFFGQGTRLTVV.

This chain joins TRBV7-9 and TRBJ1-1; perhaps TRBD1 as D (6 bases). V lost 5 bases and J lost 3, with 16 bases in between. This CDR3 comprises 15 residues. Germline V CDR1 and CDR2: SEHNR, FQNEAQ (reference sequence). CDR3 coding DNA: TGTGCCAGCAGCCAGTACCGGGACACCTACACTGAAGCTTTCTTT. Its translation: CASSQYRDTYTEAFF.

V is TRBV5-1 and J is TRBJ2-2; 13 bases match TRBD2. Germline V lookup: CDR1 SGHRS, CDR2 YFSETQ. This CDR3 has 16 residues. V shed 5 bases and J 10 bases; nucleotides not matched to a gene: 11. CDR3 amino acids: CASRRTSGGPSEELFF. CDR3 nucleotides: TGCGCCAGCAGGCGGACTAGCGGGGGCCCCTCGGAGGAGCTGTTTTTT.

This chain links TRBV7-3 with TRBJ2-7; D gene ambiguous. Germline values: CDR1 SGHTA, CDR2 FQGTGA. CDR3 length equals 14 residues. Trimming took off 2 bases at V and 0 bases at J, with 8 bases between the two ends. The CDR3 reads CASSLVTYSYEQYF. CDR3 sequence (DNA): TGTGCCAGCAGCTTAGTGACCTACTCCTACGAGCAGTACTTC.

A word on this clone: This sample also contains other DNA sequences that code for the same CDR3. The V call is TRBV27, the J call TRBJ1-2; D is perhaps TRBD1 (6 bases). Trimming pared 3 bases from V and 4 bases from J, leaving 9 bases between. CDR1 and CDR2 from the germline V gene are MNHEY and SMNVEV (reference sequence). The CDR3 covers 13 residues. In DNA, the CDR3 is TGTGCCAGCAGTTTCAGGGGAGGCTATGGCTACACCTTC. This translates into CASSFRGGYGYTF.

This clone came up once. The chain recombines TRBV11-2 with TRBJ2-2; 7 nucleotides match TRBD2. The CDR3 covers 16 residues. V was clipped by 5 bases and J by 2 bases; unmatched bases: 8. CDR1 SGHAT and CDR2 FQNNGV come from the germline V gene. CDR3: CASSPRLAPNTGELFF. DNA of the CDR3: TGTGCCAGCAGCCCGAGACTAGCCCCCAACACCGGGGAGCTGTTTTTT.